This TCR beta chain is from a study of shared clonotypes between healthy human individuals (dated by TCRdb to about 2020). Regarding the research as a whole: The cohort included three men and a couple of women between 18 and 49 years of age. To estimate repertoire size and how much clonotype sharing occurs between individuals, the study deeply sequenced the blood TCR repertoires of a handful of healthy adults. Different laboratories and diverse techniques were used to prepare libraries and sequence TCR repertoires, to increase sequencing depth and limit assay-specific biases. Leukapheresis yielded between about 0.94 and 9 billion PBMCs per donor.

Taken from cysteine to phenylalanine, the CDR3 has 14 residues. Kept here is only the CDR3 DNA, which spans 42 bases and is read in frame from base 1. Trimming removed 1 base from V and 5 bases from J; the gene matches leave 4 bases unexplained. Reading the germline V gene gives CDR1 SGHRS and CDR2 YFSETQ. General study outcomes and caveats: Sampling was restricted to blood, and TCR repertoires in tissue are likely to differ from TCR repertoires in blood. Because the study included only a small number of donors, the genetic and exposure-history diversity represented was limited. Pairwise subsampling indicated that sequencing depth was expected to affect the degree of clonotype sharing among donors.

Using the deep immunoSEQ assay, TCR CDR3 regions were amplified from genomic DNA by multiplex PCR. Genomic DNA extracted from each cell subset was distributed evenly over all wells of several immunoSEQ 96-well plates, and each plate served as one replicate. Each replicate PCR for unsorted PBMC received roughly 290 ng genomic DNA, equal to 25,000 to 35,000 T cell genomes. Ten immunoSEQ deep assay plates were used to sequence unsorted PBMC genomic DNA. Purified libraries were quantified with a Qubit 3.0 fluorometer, sized on a Bioanalyzer 2100, and re-quantified with the KAPA Library Quantification kit. Every immunoSEQ 96-well plate was sequenced on a dedicated single-read 150-cycle Illumina NextSeq 550 flow cell. Per the original workflow: Because only junctional sequences without quality scores were contained in the immunoSEQ output, filtering matching that applied to full-length reads could not be performed. To assign V/J genes and CDR3, sequences were annotated against IMGT germline references using PyIR, a Python wrapper for IgBLAST v1.9. Reads with weak V/J assignments (E-value above 1e-6), missing CDR3, stop codons, out-of-frame junctions, or ambiguous translated residues were removed. V3J clonotypes were defined by identical inferred V gene, J gene, and CDR3 amino acid sequence. To compute the percentage overlap between repertoires, the number of shared unique clonotypes was divided by the size of the smaller repertoire. Three approaches were used to assess repertoire richness: RTK rarefaction, the Chao1 estimator, and Recon v2.1 estimates of unobserved clonotypes. TCRdb holds this immuneACCESS table with in-frame rearrangements only. Some clones are missing; in checked studies, unresolved V genes explain under half, and the rest has no known cause. That table furnishes V, J and clone size, whereas the DNA furnished D and trimming. Across this sample there are fewer than 600,000 clones, with roughly 78% seen only once. The biggest ten clones account for roughly 13% of the sample.

The donors were healthy, HIV-negative adults with no recently reported acute infections or vaccinations. Every donor was a Caucasian adult living in Nashville, Tennessee, USA. For unsorted samples, 96 million or so PBMCs were counted, and genomic DNA was extracted using the QIAamp DNA Blood Mini kit. Blood was obtained by leukapheresis, after which PBMCs were separated by Ficoll-Histopaque density gradient centrifugation and cryopreserved in liquid nitrogen vapor phase. As concerns this clone: Its antigen remains unidentified. Base qualities are not at hand, and no much larger clone is one base apart.

The chain joins TRBV5-1 to TRBJ2-3, with 7 central nucleotides matching TRBD2. Material for sequencing was PBMCs. The receptor was isolated from a woman aged 40 to 50 in good health. Some clones in this sample may be carry-over from other donors' samples. The DNA sequence follows: TGCGCCAGCAGCTTGTCGGGAGGTCAAGATACGCAGTATTTT. Protein translation: CASSLSGGQDTQYF.